This TCR beta chain was identified in a study of CD8 T cells in ankylosing spondylitis. Regarding the study as a whole: A CD8+ phenotype characterized the disease-linked clones, which were relatively rare in peripheral blood. Significant enrichment of disease-linked clones was reportedly seen in matched ankylosing spondylitis synovial fluid. Ankylosing spondylitis blood seemed to carry a telltale TCR beta motif made of several highly homologous variants.

Germline CDR1 is DFQATT and CDR2 is SNEGSKA (reference sequence). The V end was cut by 5 bases, the J end by 5 bases, with 13 bases between. The CDR3 runs 12 residues. In regard to this clonotype: Antigen unknown.

By quantitative 5'-RACE with molecular barcodes, the TCR beta libraries were made. TCRdb reprocessed the 5' RACE reads with MiXCR, giving one entry per CDR3 protein. The sample includes about 750,000 distinct CDR3 sequences, around 20% seen only once; the top ten take under 20%. The TCR originated in a male donor with ankylosing spondylitis. The sample comprised blood, either unsorted or a sorted T cell fraction (not recorded which). This chain joins TRBV20-1 and TRBJ2-7; unclear D gene. Here the CDR3 DNA reads TGCAGTGCTCTCCGTAGGTACGACGAGCAGTACTTC. This encodes CSALRRYDEQYF.